This record looks at one T cell receptor beta chain sequence and its context. Its antigen remains unknown. The sample belongs to a study of T cell responses to AZD1222 COVID-19 vaccine. Findings of the study overall: No day 14 peak samples; only post-peak repertoires were characterized. Among the donors, most were white British and more were female, and clonal diversity was possibly underestimated.

The CDR3 spans 15 residues. Germline V gene data show CDR1 as SGDLS and CDR2 as YYNGEE. Trimming stripped 0 bases from V and 0 bases from J, with 9 bases between. The table came from immunoSEQ multiplex PCR; TCRdb's copy has only in-frame clones and leaves some out. The data show approximately 170,000 clones, with just over 85% seen just once and 11% held by the top ten. The source of this sequence is an adult who received the AZD1222 COVID-19 vaccine. The chain carries TRBV9 and TRBJ1-1; TRBD1 is a possible D gene (5 bases). The input for sequencing was peripheral blood, taken 28 days after the second AZD1222 dose. CDR3 sequence: CASSVGGILNTEAFF. Here the CDR3 DNA reads TGTGCCAGCAGCGTAGGGGGGATACTGAACACTGAAGCTTTCTTT.